Described below is a single TCR beta chain sequence and its context. The antigen is not known. Clones were read by immunoSEQ multiplex PCR, and TCRdb kept only the in-frame ones, dropping some. The sample lists about 200,000 clones, roughly 77% occurring once. The sample originates from a study of cytomegalovirus exposure and HLA in healthy donors. Turning to the study itself: The 110 or so validation repertoires used a platform that matched the one used for the 550 to 800 first-cohort repertoires, as a later analysis reported.

This CDR3 region has 17 residues. V lost 6 bases, J lost 0 bases, and 6 bases stayed unmatched. Germline-derived CDR1 and CDR2 are MGHDK and SYGVNS. Study findings and constraints: Per published reports, the classifier diagnosed cytomegalovirus status with high specificity and sensitivity. The study designated fewer than 200 TCR beta chains cytomegalovirus-associated. In vitro checks showed that a few CMV-associated chains really do target CMV antigens.

The sequence derives from a woman in her thirties in good health and CMV-seronegative. This sequence joins TRBV25-1 and TRBJ2-3, with 13 bases lining up with TRBD2. Material: PBMCs. The chain's CDR3 is CASRRTSGRSSTDTQYF. Here the CDR3 DNA reads TGTGCCAGCAGGAGGACTAGCGGGAGAAGCAGCACAGATACGCAGTATTTT.